This T cell receptor beta chain appears in the sequencing data of a study of blood T cell repertoires in COVID-19. Study details: Samples taken during acute and convalescent COVID-19 were collected in the United States, Italy and Spain. The analysed material was cDNA or gDNA that came from T cells, B-cell-depleted T cells, or PBMCs.

This CDR3 comprises 15 residues. Germline lookup yields CDR1 SGHRS and CDR2 YFSETQ. V was clipped by 0 bases and J by 0 bases, with 9 bases between them. In the original processing: Nucleated cell counts were estimated from reference gene primer amplification. Assay used: immunoSEQ multiplex PCR; TCRdb lists only in-frame clones, some missing. That table furnishes V, J and clone size, whereas the DNA furnished D and trimming. Seen here are about 260,000 clones, 80% to 90% observed once, and the top ten hold approximately 2%. The sequencing sample was made of peripheral blood. The chain joins TRBV5-1 to TRBJ1-2; D is ambiguous. The source of this sequence is a man aged 30-40 years with active or convalescent COVID-19. CDR3 sequence (DNA): TGCGCCAGCAGCTTGGGTGCGGGTTCTAACTATGGCTACACCTTC. Translated, it gives CASSLGAGSNYGYTF.